These 23 T cell receptor beta chains were all obtained from the same sample, sequenced in a study of blood T cell repertoires in COVID-19. Some clones are missing from TCRdb's copy, which holds only in-frame ones; the method was immunoSEQ multiplex PCR. The repertoire has over 120,000 clones, 70% to 80% of them found once; the top ten carry around 5%. Sequencing used peripheral blood. All receptors derive from a woman aged 65 to 85 with COVID-19, enrolled during active disease.

The gene calls are TRBV5-6 and TRBJ2-2, with 8 bases identical to TRBD1. V gave up 4 bases and J gave up 7 bases; unmatched junction bases: 12. This CDR3 comprises 16 residues. Germline V gene data show CDR1 as SGHDT and CDR2 as YYEEEE. This CDR3 reads CASSRRETGVVGELFF. The CDR3, as DNA: TGTGCCAGCAGCCGCAGAGAGACAGGGGTTGTCGGGGAGCTGTTTTTT.

The sample holds a few counts of this clone. V usage is TRBV4-1 and J usage is TRBJ1-2, with TRBD1 matching 7 bases. Unmatched junction bases numbered 15, after V lost 1 base and J lost 7 bases. The CDR3 has 17 residues. Germline loops: CDR1 MGHRA, CDR2 YSYEKL. This CDR3 is CASSQASSGTVGGGYTF. In DNA, the CDR3 is TGCGCCAGCAGCCAAGCTTCCTCCGGGACAGTCGGAGGTGGCTACACCTTC.

CDR3 protein: CASSLIETGNYEQYF. The CDR3 DNA follows: TGCGCCAGCAGCTTGATCGAGACAGGGAACTACGAGCAGTACTTC. V is TRBV5-1 and J is TRBJ2-7, with 7 bases lining up with TRBD1. V was clipped by 1 base and J by 3 bases; unmatched bases: 7. CDR3 length equals 15 residues. Germline-derived CDR1 and CDR2 are SGHRS and YFSETQ.

This sequence joins TRBV7-8 and TRBJ1-5; TRBD1 agrees at 7 bases. Germline V gives CDR1 SGHVS, CDR2 FQNEAQ. The CDR3 is 17 residues long. J was trimmed by 7 bases and V by 4 bases; bases with no gene match: 16. CDR3 sequence: CASSSRQGSGRGQPQHF. The CDR3 DNA reads as TGTGCCAGCAGCTCCCGACAGGGAAGCGGCCGGGGGCAGCCCCAGCATTTT.

This clone turned up a few times. V and J are TRBV5-4 and TRBJ1-1; the D is unclear. In germline, CDR1 is SGHNT, CDR2 YYREEE (reference sequence). V was cut by 0 bases and J by 6 bases, with 6 bases left in between. The CDR3 sequence is 12 residues long. CDR3 sequence (DNA): TGTGCCAGCAGCTTGGAGGAGGCTGAAGCTTTCTTT. Translated, it gives CASSLEEAEAFF.

V and J are TRBV20-1 and TRBJ2-5, with a weak D call TRBD2 (6 bases). Trimming shortened V by 3 bases and J by 7 bases, and 9 bases separated the two germline ends. The CDR3 spans 11 residues. CDR1 and CDR2 (germline): DFQATT, SNEGSKA (reference sequence). The DNA of the CDR3 is TGCAGTGCTAGGGCCGGGGGGACCCAGTACTTC. This codes for CSARAGGTQYF.

This clone was detected only once. The chain joins TRBV20-1 to TRBJ1-1, with 9 positions matching TRBD1. The CDR3 covers 11 residues. V lost 6 bases to trimming and J lost 7 bases; unmatched junction nucleotides: 3. Germline loops: CDR1 DFQATT, CDR2 SNEGSKA (reference sequence). CDR3 bases: TGCAGTGCCGGGACAGGGATTGAAGCTTTCTTT. It yields the protein CSAGTGIEAFF.

The chain combines TRBV5-1 with TRBJ2-7; 8 nucleotides agree with TRBD2. CDR3 length equals 16 residues. Looked up from germline, CDR1 is SGHRS and CDR2 is YFSETQ. The V gene end was trimmed by 5 bases and the J gene end by 6 bases; junction bases not matched to a gene: 16. The CDR3 DNA follows: TGCGCCAGCAGACCGCCTGAGGGACTAGTGGCGGGCGAGCAGTACTTC. This gives the protein CASRPPEGLVAGEQYF.

The sample holds a few counts of this clone. This chain joins TRBV10-2 and TRBJ2-2, with 10 bases identical to TRBD2. This CDR3 contains 13 residues. Germline loops: CDR1 WSHSY, CDR2 SAAADI. DNA of the CDR3: TGCGCAGCCGAGCGGGGGGGTCCCGGGGAGCTGTTTTTT. Its protein product is CAAERGGPGELFF.

This clone has only one observation. DNA for the CDR3: TGTGCCAGTAGTATGGGGGCCAGAAACTACGAGCAGTACTTC. Its translation: CASSMGARNYEQYF. The chain joins TRBV19 to TRBJ2-7; the D gene is possibly TRBD1 (6 bases). The V end lost 3 bases, the J end lost 3 bases, and 12 bases lay between the germline ends. Germline lookup yields CDR1 LNHDA and CDR2 SQIVND (reference sequence). CDR3 length: 14 amino acids.

This clone was seen only once. The chain is built from TRBV5-1 and TRBJ2-3; the match to TRBD1 covers 9 bases. Germline V CDR1 and CDR2: SGHRS, YFSETQ. The CDR3 has 15 residues. The trim removed 4 bases at V and 0 bases at J, leaving 3 bases unmatched. The CDR3 spells CASSKGQGSTDTQYF. The CDR3 DNA sequence: TGCGCCAGCAGCAAAGGACAGGGGAGCACAGATACGCAGTATTTT.

The chain couples TRBV5-1 to TRBJ2-2; 12 bases match TRBD2. The V and J ends lost 4 bases and 10 bases, in that order; junction bases with no gene match: 8. Germline CDR1 SGHRS, CDR2 YFSETQ. This CDR3 is built from 15 residues. CDR3 sequence reads: CASSPRTSGVEELFF. CDR3 sequence (DNA): TGCGCCAGCAGCCCGAGGACTAGCGGGGTCGAGGAGCTGTTTTTT.

This chain joins TRBV3-1 (or the pseudogene TRBV3-2) and TRBJ2-3; D not certain. With 4 bases removed from V and 2 bases from J, the gap between germline ends came to 10 bases. The germline V gene has CDR1 LGHDT and CDR2 YNNKEL (reference sequence). The CDR3 length is 14 residues. DNA of the CDR3: TGTGCCAGCAGCCCGACTTGGAACACAGATACGCAGTATTTT. Translation: CASSPTWNTDTQYF.

DNA for the CDR3: TGTGCCAGCAGTGGGTTAGGGGCGGCCCCTTCCTACGAGCAGTACTTC. Protein product: CASSGLGAAPSYEQYF. V gene TRBV2 combines with J gene TRBJ2-7; perhaps TRBD1 as D (5 bases). Germline CDR1 is SNHLY and CDR2 is FYNNEI. Trimming cost V 4 bases and J 1 base, with 17 bases left between them. This CDR3 has 16 residues.

This chain connects TRBV7-2 to TRBJ1-4; D possibly corresponds to TRBD1 (6 bases). The V gene's germline CDR1 is SGHTA and CDR2 FQGNSA. The CDR3 extends over 15 amino acids. V lost 4 bases and J 4 bases, leaving 13 bases between the germline ends. The CDR3 here is CASSSRGQSNEKLFF. CDR3 DNA: TGTGCCAGCAGCTCTAGAGGACAGAGTAATGAAAAACTGTTTTTT.

This chain connects TRBV6-6 to TRBJ1-5, with a possible D match to TRBD1 (5 bases). Germline CDR1 and CDR2: MNHNY and SVGAGI (reference sequence). The CDR3 loop spans 14 amino acids. V lost 6 bases, J lost 1 base, and 10 bases lay in between. The CDR3 reads CASSLGGSNQPQHF. The CDR3 region has the DNA TGTGCCAGCAGCCTGGGGGGGAGCAATCAGCCCCAGCATTTT.

The chain recombines TRBV7-2 with TRBJ2-3; TRBD2 matches 7 bases. CDR3 size: 15 residues. The ends lost 0 bases at V and 2 bases at J; junction bases unmatched: 2. Germline lookup yields CDR1 SGHTA and CDR2 FQGNSA. CDR3 loop: CASSLARGFTDTQYF. The DNA for the CDR3 is TGTGCCAGCAGCTTAGCGCGGGGGTTCACAGATACGCAGTATTTT. Supplemented by reference TRBV7-2 and TRBJ2-3, the full variable domain reads GAGVSQSPSNKVTEKGKDVELRCDPISGHTALYWYRQSLGQGLEFLIYFQGNSAPDKSGLPSDRFSAERTGGSVSTLTIQRTQQEDSAVYLCASSLARGFTDTQYFGPGTRLTVL.

This rearrangement joins TRBV19 to TRBJ1-2; 10 bases are shared with TRBD1. The CDR3 length is 14 residues. Germline V gene sequence: CDR1 LNHDA, CDR2 SQIVND (reference sequence). Trimming removed 5 bases from V and 8 bases from J; junction bases left unmatched: 8. The chain's CDR3 is CASSPRQGALGYTF. DNA of the CDR3: TGTGCCAGTAGTCCTAGACAGGGGGCATTGGGCTACACCTTC.

The chain links TRBV10-3 to TRBJ1-5; D possibly corresponds to TRBD1 (5 bases). The CDR3 loop spans 16 amino acids. V lost 8 bases and J lost 1, with 18 bases in between. The germline V gene has CDR1 ENHRY and CDR2 SYGVKD. In nucleotides, the CDR3 is TGTGCCATCGGCGGAGGAGCGGGGGAAAGCAATCAGCCCCAGCATTTT. Its translation is CAIGGGAGESNQPQHF.

This clone was seen a few times. The sample carries other DNA sequences with the same CDR3. The CDR3 DNA follows: TGTGCCAGCAGCCCAAGGACAGGGAATTACGAGCAGTACTTC. Protein product: CASSPRTGNYEQYF. The V gene is TRBV11-1, the J gene TRBJ2-7, with 8 bases lining up with TRBD1. Per the germline V gene, CDR1 is SGHAT and CDR2 is FQDESV (reference sequence). V lost 5 bases to trimming and J lost 4 bases; unmatched junction nucleotides: 7. CDR3 length: 14 residues.

This chain links TRBV7-8 with TRBJ2-7; TRBD2 is a possible D gene (6 bases). Trimming pared 5 bases from V and 2 bases from J, leaving 16 bases between. There are 15 residues in the CDR3. The V gene's germline CDR1 is SGHVS and CDR2 FQNEAQ. CDR3 residues: CASSPPLRGTYEQYF. CDR3 coding DNA: TGTGCCAGCAGCCCCCCACTACGGGGGACCTACGAGCAGTACTTC.

This clone was picked up a small number of times. J is TRBJ2-2 and V is TRBV5-4; TRBD2 matches at 15 bases. The ends lost 1 base at V and 1 base at J; junction bases unmatched: 2. This CDR3 comprises 18 residues. Germline CDR1 is SGHNT and CDR2 is YYREEE (reference sequence). CDR3 DNA: TGTGCCAGCAGCTTGCCGGGACTAGCGGGGGGGAACACCGGGGAGCTGTTTTTT. It codes for CASSLPGLAGGNTGELFF.

This chain connects TRBV19 to TRBJ2-2; 12 nucleotides align to TRBD2. V lost 4 bases to trimming and J lost 7 bases; unmatched junction nucleotides: 7. CDR1 and CDR2 (germline): LNHDA, SQIVND (reference sequence). The CDR3 is made up of 16 amino acids. CDR3 sequence (DNA): TGTGCCAGTAGTACTAAGACTAGCGGGGGTGTCGGGGAGCTGTTTTTT. The encoded protein is CASSTKTSGGVGELFF.